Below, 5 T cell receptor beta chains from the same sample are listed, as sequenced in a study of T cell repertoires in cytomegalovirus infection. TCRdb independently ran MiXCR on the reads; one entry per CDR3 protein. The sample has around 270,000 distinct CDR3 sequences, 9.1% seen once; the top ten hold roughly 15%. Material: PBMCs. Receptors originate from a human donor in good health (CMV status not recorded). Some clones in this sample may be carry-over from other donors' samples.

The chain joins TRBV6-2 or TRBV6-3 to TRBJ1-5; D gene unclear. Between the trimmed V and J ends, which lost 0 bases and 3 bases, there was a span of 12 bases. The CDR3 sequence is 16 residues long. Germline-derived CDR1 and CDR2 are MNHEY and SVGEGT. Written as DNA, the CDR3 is TGTGCCAGCAGTTACTCACCCGGCAGGTACAATCAGCCCCAGCATTTT. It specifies CASSYSPGRYNQPQHF.

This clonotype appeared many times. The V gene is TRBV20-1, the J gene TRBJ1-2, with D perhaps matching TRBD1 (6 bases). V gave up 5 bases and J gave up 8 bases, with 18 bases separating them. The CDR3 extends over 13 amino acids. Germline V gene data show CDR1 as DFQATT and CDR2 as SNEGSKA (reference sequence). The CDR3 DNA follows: TGCAGTGCTCGCGAAACGGGGGCTAACGGCTACACCTTC. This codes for CSARETGANGYTF.

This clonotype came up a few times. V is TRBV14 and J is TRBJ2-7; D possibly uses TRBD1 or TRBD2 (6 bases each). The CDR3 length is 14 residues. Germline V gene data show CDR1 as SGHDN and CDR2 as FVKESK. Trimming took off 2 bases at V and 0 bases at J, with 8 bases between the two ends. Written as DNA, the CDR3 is TGTGCCAGCAGCCAATGGGGGGCCTCCTACGAGCAGTACTTC. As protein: CASSQWGASYEQYF.

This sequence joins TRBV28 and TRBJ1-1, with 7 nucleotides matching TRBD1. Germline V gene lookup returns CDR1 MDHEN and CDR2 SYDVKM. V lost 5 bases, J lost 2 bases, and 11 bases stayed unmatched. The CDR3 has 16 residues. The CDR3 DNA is TGTGCCAGCAGTATGTTACGGACAGGCCCTAACACTGAAGCTTTCTTT. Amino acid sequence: CASSMLRTGPNTEAFF.

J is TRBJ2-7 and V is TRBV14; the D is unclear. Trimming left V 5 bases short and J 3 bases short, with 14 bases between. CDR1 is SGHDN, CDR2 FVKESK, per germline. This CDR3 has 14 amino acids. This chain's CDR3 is CASSWGSRGYEQYF. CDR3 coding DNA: TGTGCCAGCAGCTGGGGTTCCCGAGGCTACGAGCAGTACTTC. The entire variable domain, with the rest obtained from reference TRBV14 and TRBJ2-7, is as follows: EAGVTQFPSHSVIEKGQTVTLRCDPISGHDNLYWYRRVMGKEIKFLLHFVKESKQDESGMPNNRFLAERTGGTYSTLKVQPAELEDSGVYFCASSWGSRGYEQYFGPGTRLTVT.